A single sample is the source of the 26 T cell receptor beta chains below, sequenced in a study of OX40 agonist ivuxolimab in advanced cancers. TCRdb's copy holds only in-frame clones and misses some; the assay was immunoSEQ multiplex PCR. The sample lists under 85,000 clones; 86% were seen once. Specimen: CD4+ or CD8+ T cells sorted from blood, collected in a trial of the OX40 agonist ivuxolimab. These receptors were obtained from an adult with an advanced solid tumor such as melanoma, head and neck, liver or kidney cancer.

This sequence joins TRBV7-2 and TRBJ1-1, with D possibly matching TRBD1 (5 bases). Trimming pared 0 bases from V and 1 base from J, leaving 6 bases between. The germline V gene encodes CDR1 SGHTA and CDR2 FQGNSA. The CDR3 loop spans 14 amino acids. The CDR3 DNA follows: TGTGCCAGCAGCTTAGCTGGGGCGAACACTGAAGCTTTCTTT. It is translated as CASSLAGANTEAFF.

The chain carries TRBV10-3 and TRBJ1-1, with D possibly TRBD1 on 6 matching bases. The germline V gene encodes CDR1 ENHRY and CDR2 SYGVKD. V lost 4 bases and J lost 4, with 13 bases in between. CDR3 length: 14 residues. The CDR3 loop reads CAISVGGRSTEAFF. CDR3 sequence (DNA): TGTGCCATCAGTGTCGGGGGGCGAAGCACTGAAGCTTTCTTT.

V usage is TRBV10-3 and J usage is TRBJ1-2, with TRBD1 identical over 7 bases. Trimming removed 5 bases from V and 4 bases from J; junction bases left unmatched: 7. Germline loops: CDR1 ENHRY, CDR2 SYGVKD. The CDR3 totals 14 residues. The CDR3 reads CAISSDRRSYGYTF. The CDR3 DNA reads as TGTGCCATCAGTTCGGACAGGCGGAGCTATGGCTACACCTTC.

The genes are TRBV14 and TRBJ1-1; D possibly corresponds to TRBD1 (5 bases). The CDR3 has 11 amino acids. Germline-derived CDR1 and CDR2 are SGHDN and FVKESK. With 1 base removed from V and 10 bases from J, the gap between germline ends came to 7 bases. CDR3 amino acids: CASSQGQSAFF. The CDR3 DNA is TGTGCCAGCAGCCAAGGACAGTCAGCTTTCTTT. Filled out from reference TRBV14 and TRBJ1-1, the complete variable domain reads EAGVTQFPSHSVIEKGQTVTLRCDPISGHDNLYWYRRVMGKEIKFLLHFVKESKQDESGMPNNRFLAERTGGTYSTLKVQPAELEDSGVYFCASSQGQSAFFGQGTRLTVV.

The rearrangement uses TRBV25-1 and TRBJ1-2; 8 bases agree with TRBD1. The CDR3 contains 16 residues. Germline loops: CDR1 MGHDK, CDR2 SYGVNS. The V and J ends lost 0 bases and 7 bases, in that order; junction bases with no gene match: 10. Here the CDR3 reads CASSEYGTQGASGYTF. The DNA of the CDR3 is TGTGCCAGCAGTGAATATGGGACTCAGGGGGCGTCTGGCTACACCTTC.

The chain recombines TRBV11-2 with TRBJ1-5; no firm D call. The V gene lost 1 base and the J gene lost 0 bases, with 10 bases spanning the gap. The CDR3 is made up of 16 amino acids. Germline CDR1 is SGHAT and CDR2 is FQNNGV. The CDR3 sequence: CASSLAIGYSNQPQHF. The CDR3 coding sequence is TGTGCCAGCAGCTTAGCTATCGGGTATAGCAATCAGCCCCAGCATTTT.

CDR3 nucleotide sequence: TGTGCCAGCAGCTCCAGGGGGCGCGACACCGGGGAGCTGTTTTTT. Amino acid sequence: CASSSRGRDTGELFF. V usage is TRBV5-6 and J usage is TRBJ2-2, with TRBD1 identical over 8 bases. The CDR3 covers 15 residues. Germline V gene lookup returns CDR1 SGHDT and CDR2 YYEEEE. Unmatched junction bases numbered 4, after V lost 3 bases and J lost 3 bases.

The gene calls are TRBV7-9 and TRBJ2-1, with 10 bases fitting TRBD2. V lost 2 bases to trimming and J lost 5 bases; unmatched junction nucleotides: 3. The CDR3 totals 15 residues. From germline, CDR1 is SEHNR and CDR2 FQNEAQ (reference sequence). This chain's CDR3 is CASSLRLAGDNEQFF. The CDR3 DNA reads TGTGCCAGCAGCTTAAGGCTAGCGGGAGACAATGAGCAGTTCTTC. Variable domain in full (rest from reference TRBV7-9 and TRBJ2-1): DTGVSQNPRHKITKRGQNVTFRCDPISEHNRLYWYRQTLGQGPEFLTYFQNEAQLEKSRLLSDRFSAERPKGSFSTLEIQRTEQGDSAMYLCASSLRLAGDNEQFFGPGTRLTVL.

The chain joins TRBV7-2 to TRBJ1-5; D is unclear. CDR1 is SGHTA, CDR2 FQGNSA, per germline. Trimming pared 0 bases from V and 7 bases from J, leaving 4 bases between. The CDR3 loop spans 12 amino acids. CDR3 coding DNA: TGTGCCAGCAGCTTAGCGGGCCAGCCCCAGCATTTT. Residues: CASSLAGQPQHF.

The V and J genes are TRBV9 and TRBJ2-5, with D possibly TRBD2 on 6 matching bases. CDR1 is SGDLS, CDR2 YYNGEE, per germline. V lost 4 bases and J lost 3, with 22 bases in between. The CDR3 spans 17 residues. CDR3 loop: CASSPGGGLKPEETQYF. CDR3 coding DNA: TGTGCCAGCAGCCCAGGTGGGGGACTCAAGCCGGAAGAGACCCAGTACTTC.

The rearrangement joins TRBV27 to TRBJ1-6; 8 bases are shared with TRBD1. V trimming: 6 bases; J trimming: 5 bases; junction bases outside the gene matches: 0. This CDR3 is 13 amino acids long. Germline assignment: CDR1 MNHEY and CDR2 SMNVEV (reference sequence). Here the CDR3 reads CASRTGDNSPLHF. The CDR3 DNA reads as TGTGCCAGCAGGACAGGGGATAATTCACCCCTCCACTTT.

This clone was recorded many times. Here the CDR3 reads CASSPGTAEGVTF. For the CDR3, the DNA is TGTGCCAGCAGTCCTGGGACAGCGGAGGGGGTCACCTTC. This rearrangement joins TRBV28 to TRBJ1-2; 7 nucleotides align to TRBD1. The V gene's germline CDR1 is MDHEN and CDR2 SYDVKM. This CDR3 has 13 amino acids. Losses at the gene ends were 5 bases for V and 13 bases for J; bases not matched to a gene: 13.

The sample holds a few counts of this clone. One end of the junction does not line up with germline, which may come from a read error. This rearrangement joins TRBV7-7 to TRBJ2-3; the match to TRBD2 covers 10 bases. The CDR3 covers 16 residues. Germline CDR1 SSHAT, CDR2 FNYEAQ (reference sequence). The CDR3 loop reads CASSLGLAGGTDTQYF. CDR3 bases: TGTGCTAGCAGCTTAGGGCTAGCGGGGGGCACAGATACGCAGTATTTT.

The chain recombines TRBV4-3 with TRBJ1-2, with D possibly being TRBD1 (5 bases). This CDR3 region has 17 residues. V dropped 1 base and J dropped 5 bases, with 20 bases sitting between them. Germline values: CDR1 LGHNA, CDR2 YSLEER. The CDR3 here is CASSQAVRARGNYGYTF. Here the CDR3 DNA reads TGCGCCAGCAGCCAAGCTGTGAGGGCCCGGGGGAATTATGGCTACACCTTC.

The V gene is TRBV7-2, the J gene TRBJ1-2, with D uncertain. V gave up 2 bases and J gave up 4 bases, with 8 bases separating them. Germline V gene lookup returns CDR1 SGHTA and CDR2 FQGNSA. This CDR3 region has 13 residues. CDR3 amino acids: CASSLNGPYGYTF. CDR3 in DNA: TGTGCCAGCAGCTTAAACGGACCCTATGGCTACACCTTC.

The chain carries TRBV9 and TRBJ2-5, with 12 bases that match TRBD2. The J segment lost 5 bases and the V segment lost 2 bases, leaving 7 bases of the junction unmatched. Germline V CDR1 and CDR2: SGDLS, YYNGEE. The CDR3 covers 16 residues. CDR3 residues: CASSVSSGRAGETQYF. CDR3 in DNA: TGTGCCAGCAGCGTTTCTAGCGGGAGGGCCGGGGAGACCCAGTACTTC.

This chain connects TRBV7-2 to TRBJ2-2, with D perhaps TRBD1 (6 bases). Germline CDR1 is SGHTA and CDR2 is FQGNSA. The CDR3 totals 15 residues. The germline V and J ends were trimmed by 6 bases and 2 bases, with 13 bases remaining between them. The CDR3 sequence: CASRTRGRNTGELFF. The CDR3 DNA follows: TGTGCCAGCAGAACCAGGGGAAGAAACACCGGGGAGCTGTTTTTT.

The chain carries TRBV28 and TRBJ1-5; D gene unclear. The V gene lost 4 bases and the J gene lost 0 bases, with 13 bases spanning the gap. CDR3 length: 16 residues. Germline V gene data show CDR1 as MDHEN and CDR2 as SYDVKM. DNA for the CDR3: TGTGCCAGCAGTTCCTCGGACGTAAGTAGCAATCAGCCCCAGCATTTT. Translation: CASSSSDVSSNQPQHF.

The chain combines TRBV2 with TRBJ2-3; 8 bases fit TRBD2. This CDR3 contains 15 residues. The J segment lost 3 bases and the V segment lost 9 bases, leaving 11 bases of the junction unmatched. Germline loops: CDR1 SNHLY, CDR2 FYNNEI. The chain's CDR3 is CAREDRTSITDTQYF. The CDR3 region has the DNA TGTGCCAGAGAAGACAGGACTAGCATAACAGATACGCAGTATTTT. Variable domain in full (rest from reference TRBV2 and TRBJ2-3): EPEVTQTPSHQVTQMGQEVILRCVPISNHLYFYWYRQILGQKVEFLVSFYNNEISEKSEIFDDQFSVERPDGSNFTLKIRSTKLEDSAMYFCAREDRTSITDTQYFGPGTRLTVL.

The V and J genes are TRBV7-2 and TRBJ2-3; 9 nucleotides line up with TRBD2. CDR3 length equals 15 residues. The V and J ends lost 3 bases and 3 bases, in that order; junction bases with no gene match: 4. Germline V gene lookup returns CDR1 SGHTA and CDR2 FQGNSA. The CDR3 protein is CASSFRAGGTDTQYF. Written as DNA, the CDR3 is TGTGCCAGCAGCTTTCGGGCGGGGGGGACAGATACGCAGTATTTT.

The sample holds one count of this clone. The chain employs TRBV5-4 and TRBJ2-3; no firm D call. Trimming stripped 4 bases from V and 2 bases from J, with 5 bases between. This CDR3 is 12 amino acids long. From germline, CDR1 is SGHNT and CDR2 YYREEE (reference sequence). This CDR3 is CASSRHTDTQYF. The DNA of the CDR3 is TGTGCCAGCAGCAGACACACAGATACGCAGTATTTT.

V usage is TRBV19 and J usage is TRBJ1-4; D perhaps matches TRBD1 (5 bases). CDR1 and CDR2 from the germline V gene are LNHDA and SQIVND (reference sequence). V dropped 4 bases and J dropped 3 bases, with 12 bases sitting between them. This CDR3 contains 15 residues. The chain's CDR3 is CASSTGEGPNEKLFF. Written as DNA, the CDR3 is TGTGCCAGTAGTACCGGGGAGGGACCTAATGAAAAACTGTTTTTT.

This clone was counted only a few times. The V call is TRBV7-9, the J call TRBJ1-1, with D maybe TRBD1 (5 bases). The CDR3 runs to 11 residues. Germline CDR1 reads SEHNR; CDR2 reads FQNEAQ (reference sequence). The V and J ends lost 7 bases and 6 bases respectively, with 9 bases between them. CDR3 protein: CASNRQSEAFF. In nucleotides, the CDR3 is TGTGCCAGCAACAGACAGTCTGAAGCTTTCTTT.

The V gene is TRBV7-2, the J gene TRBJ1-5, with D maybe TRBD1 (5 bases). CDR1 is SGHTA, CDR2 FQGNSA, per germline. There are 13 residues in the CDR3. V lost 3 bases, J lost 6 bases, and 9 bases lay in between. The CDR3 DNA sequence: TGTGCCAGCAGCTTTCAGGGTTTTCAGCCCCAGCATTTT. It is translated as CASSFQGFQPQHF. Drawing the rest from reference TRBV7-2 and TRBJ1-5, the complete variable domain is GAGVSQSPSNKVTEKGKDVELRCDPISGHTALYWYRQSLGQGLEFLIYFQGNSAPDKSGLPSDRFSAERTGGSVSTLTIQRTQQEDSAVYLCASSFQGFQPQHFGDGTRLSIL.

This clone was observed a few times. The chain carries TRBV7-2 and TRBJ2-5; D is ambiguous. Per germline, CDR1 SGHTA and CDR2 FQGNSA. The V end lost 2 bases, the J end lost 4 bases, and 14 bases lay between the germline ends. This CDR3 has 15 amino acids. In nucleotides, the CDR3 is TGTGCCAGCAGCTTAAGTACTGGCCTCCCAGAGACCCAGTACTTC. Protein sequence: CASSLSTGLPETQYF.

In DNA, the CDR3 is TGTGCCAGTAGTATTACCATAGCGTCAAACATCGGAGAGCAGTTCTTC. It codes for CASSITIASNIGEQFF. This chain connects TRBV19 to TRBJ2-1; D may be TRBD2 (5 bases). Germline V gene data show CDR1 as LNHDA and CDR2 as SQIVND (reference sequence). Between the trimmed V and J ends, which lost 3 bases and 10 bases, there was a span of 22 bases. The CDR3 loop spans 16 amino acids. The full variable domain, in which reference TRBV19 and TRBJ2-1 provide the parts outside the CDR3, is DGGITQSPKYLFRKEGQNVTLSCEQNLNHDAMYWYRQDPGQGLRLIYYSQIVNDFQKGDIAEGYSVSREKKESFPLTVTSAQKNPTAFYLCASSITIASNIGEQFFGPGTRLTVL.